The clone carrying this T cell receptor beta chain was observed many times. Its antigen is unidentified. Trimming shortened V by 2 bases and J by 0 bases, and 8 bases separated the two germline ends. Germline loops: CDR1 MNHEY, CDR2 SVGEGT. The CDR3 runs to 15 residues. Stated time point: blood at routine non-recurrence follow-up after resection. Whole RNA obtained from tumor, nontumor lung or frozen PBMC underwent sequencing without sorting. Unique molecular identifiers tagged every individual TCR cDNA molecule. Each CDR3 protein gets one entry after TCRdb re-called the 5' RACE reads with MiXCR. Here the sample spans 25,000 to 30,000 distinct CDR3 sequences, 6% being singletons. This sample is drawn from a study of spatial heterogeneity in lung cancer. Study-wide results and caveats: Ubiquitous expanded tumor TCRs appeared in blood more at resection than follow-up.

The material was PBMCs, obtained at follow-up. The chain recombines TRBV6-2 or TRBV6-3 with TRBJ2-1; D uncertain. The sequence was obtained from a male donor with early-stage non-small cell lung cancer. DNA for the CDR3: TGTGCCAGCAGTTACGGAACGCCCTCCTACAATGAGCAGTTCTTC. This gives the protein CASSYGTPSYNEQFF.